The 21 T cell receptor beta chains listed next were all sequenced from one sample in a study of read filtering for tumor transcriptome and immune sequencing. This library used 300 to 450 ng RNA and molecular barcoded adaptors spanning alpha/delta and beta/gamma chains. TCRdb passed the reads through MiXCR, listing each CDR3 protein once. The repertoire has 100,000 to 150,000 distinct CDR3 sequences, over 10% of them found once; the top ten carry about 10%. The sample consisted of a population of CD138-negative cells sorted from bone marrow. The receptors stem from a donor over 35 with multiple myeloma.

This clonotype was detected ten times or more. This chain joins TRBV7-9 and TRBJ2-1, with 11 bases matching TRBD2. Per germline, CDR1 SEHNR and CDR2 FQNEAQ (reference sequence). The V gene end was trimmed by 1 base and the J gene end by 8 bases; junction bases not matched to a gene: 4. This CDR3 spans 15 amino acids. In DNA form, the CDR3 reads TGTGCCAGCAGCTTAGTTAGCGGGGGGGGCCATGAGCAGTTCTTC. Translating it yields CASSLVSGGGHEQFF.

Ten or more counts support this clonotype. The chain has TRBV5-1 and TRBJ2-1, with 14 bases aligning to TRBD2. The CDR3 totals 14 residues. V dropped 5 bases and J dropped 10; count of bases not matched to a gene: 5. In germline, CDR1 is SGHRS, CDR2 YFSETQ. This chain's CDR3 is CASRRTSGGLEQFF. The CDR3 DNA sequence: TGCGCCAGCAGGAGGACTAGCGGGGGGTTAGAGCAGTTCTTC. The complete variable domain, with remaining parts taken from reference TRBV5-1 and TRBJ2-1, reads KAGVTQTPRYLIKTRGQQVTLSCSPISGHRSVSWYQQTPGQGLQFLFEYFSETQRNKGNFPGRFSGRQFSNSRSEMNVSTLELGDSALYLCASRRTSGGLEQFFGPGTRLTVL.

This clonotype came up many times. The genes are TRBV20-1 and TRBJ2-7; a weak D match, TRBD2 (5 bases). V was cut by 1 base and J by 9 bases, with 22 bases left in between. The germline gives CDR1 DFQATT, CDR2 SNEGSKA (reference sequence). The CDR3 covers 15 residues. CDR3 sequence reads: CSARVSGFGSEGQYF. In nucleotides, the CDR3 is TGCAGTGCTAGAGTATCCGGGTTCGGGTCCGAGGGGCAGTACTTC.

Ten or more counts support this clonotype. The genes are TRBV2 and TRBJ2-2, with TRBD1 identical over 10 bases. The germline gives CDR1 SNHLY, CDR2 FYNNEI. The V gene end was trimmed by 5 bases and the J gene end by 5 bases; junction bases not matched to a gene: 5. The CDR3 totals 15 residues. The CDR3 is CASSPGTGATGELFF. The CDR3 DNA reads as TGTGCCAGCAGTCCTGGGACAGGGGCGACCGGGGAGCTGTTTTTT.

As regards this clonotype: A much larger clone differs from this one at a single base, so this may be a read error. In DNA, the CDR3 is TGTGCCAGCAGCCGGACTTACAATGGGCAGTTCTTC. Protein product: CASSRTYNGQFF. The chain couples TRBV13 to TRBJ2-1, with a tentative D call TRBD2 (5 bases). Germline assignment: CDR1 PRHDT and CDR2 FYEKMQ (reference sequence). This CDR3 region has 12 residues.

The sample holds many counts of this clonotype. The rearrangement joins TRBV6-2 or TRBV6-3 to TRBJ2-1, with D perhaps being TRBD1 or TRBD2 (5 bases each). The V gene's germline CDR1 is MNHEY and CDR2 SVGEGT. V lost 6 bases and J 6 bases, leaving 12 bases between the germline ends. This CDR3 is 13 amino acids long. The CDR3 DNA follows: TGTGCCAGCAGATACGTCGGGGCCAATGAGCAGTTCTTC. This translates into CASRYVGANEQFF.

About this clonotype: This may be a read error, as it is one base from a much larger clone. The chain uses TRBV6-6 and TRBJ1-5; D gene unclear. V was cut by 11 bases and J by 1 base, with 12 bases left in between. The CDR3 loop spans 13 amino acids. CDR1 is MNHNY, CDR2 SVGAGI, per germline (reference sequence). The DNA for the CDR3 is TGTGCCGGTATCCCGGACAGCAATCAGCCCCAGCATTTT. It yields the protein CAGIPDSNQPQHF.

This clonotype was observed at least ten times. The gene calls are TRBV29-1 and TRBJ2-2; 11 nucleotides match TRBD1. Germline V gene lookup returns CDR1 SQVTM and CDR2 ANQGSEA. The junction had 2 bases not matched to a gene; V was cut back by 4 bases and J by 4 bases. The CDR3 is 14 residues long. This CDR3 reads CSVGTGGFTGELFF. DNA for the CDR3: TGCAGCGTTGGGACAGGGGGCTTCACCGGGGAGCTGTTTTTT.

This clonotype was observed at least ten times. The V call is TRBV10-2, the J call TRBJ2-5; D may match TRBD1 or TRBD2 (6 bases each). Between the trimmed V and J ends, which lost 3 bases and 5 bases, there was a span of 10 bases. Germline assignment: CDR1 WSHSY and CDR2 SAAADI. The CDR3 loop spans 13 amino acids. The CDR3 DNA sequence: TGCGCCAGCAGTGAAGGGGGGTGGGAGACCCAGTACTTC. It yields the protein CASSEGGWETQYF.

This clonotype has a count of ten or more. The genes are TRBV30 and TRBJ1-2; 10 bases align to TRBD1. The ends lost 5 bases at V and 5 bases at J; junction bases unmatched: 11. The germline V gene encodes CDR1 GTSNPN and CDR2 SVGIG (reference sequence). This CDR3 is 15 amino acids long. The CDR3 protein is CAWVPGGTGEYGYTF. The CDR3 DNA reads TGTGCCTGGGTGCCAGGCGGGACAGGGGAATATGGCTACACCTTC.

Regarding this clonotype: The CDR3 carries no conserved terminal phenylalanine or tryptophan, so it likely arises from a read error. The J gene is TRBJ2-1, the V gene TRBV2, with D tentatively TRBD1 or TRBD2 (6 bases each). The CDR3 totals 15 residues. Germline V CDR1 and CDR2: SNHLY, FYNNEI. The V and J ends lost 7 bases and 6 bases respectively, with 19 bases between them. In nucleotides, the CDR3 is TGTGCCAGCACAGTTGGGTACAGGGAGGCCAATGAGCAGTTCCTC. Encoded protein: CASTVGYREANEQFL.

This clonotype came up many times. This chain connects TRBV7-9 to TRBJ2-1, with D perhaps assigned TRBD1 or TRBD2 (7 bases each). This CDR3 spans 17 amino acids. Trimming shortened V by 3 bases and J by 5 bases, and 20 bases separated the two germline ends. Germline V lookup: CDR1 SEHNR, CDR2 FQNEAQ (reference sequence). CDR3 protein: CASSFVPSGRGHNEQFF. CDR3 sequence (DNA): TGTGCCAGCAGCTTTGTGCCTAGCGGAAGGGGGCACAATGAGCAGTTCTTC.

In regard to this clonotype: A much larger clone sits a single nucleotide away, making a read error possible. The chain employs TRBV24-1 and TRBJ1-1, with 8 bases lining up with TRBD1. CDR1 is KGHDR, CDR2 SFDVKD, per germline. CDR3 length: 15 residues. Losses at the gene ends were 4 bases for V and 5 bases for J; bases not matched to a gene: 8. CDR3 nucleotides: TGTGCCACCAGTGACGAACAGGGGGAATGGACTGAAGCTTTCTTT. It translates to CATSDEQGEWTEAFF.

This clonotype has ten or more counts. This chain links TRBV20-1 with TRBJ2-1, with TRBD2 identical over 11 bases. The germline CDR1 and CDR2 sequences are DFQATT and SNEGSKA (reference sequence). This CDR3 spans 16 amino acids. Trimming removed 1 base from V and 4 bases from J; junction bases left unmatched: 6. CDR3 sequence reads: CSARGSVAGGYNEQFF. The CDR3, as DNA: TGCAGTGCTAGAGGCAGCGTAGCGGGAGGGTACAATGAGCAGTTCTTC.

This clonotype was seen many times. The chain uses TRBV19 and TRBJ2-6; possibly TRBD1 for D (6 bases). Germline V gene sequence: CDR1 LNHDA, CDR2 SQIVND (reference sequence). The CDR3 extends over 19 amino acids. Trimming removed 1 base at V and 0 bases at J, with 16 bases between. DNA for the CDR3: TGTGCCAGTAGTATAGTGAGGCAGGGGTCTCACTCTGGGGCCAACGTCCTGACTTTC. Protein product: CASSIVRQGSHSGANVLTF.

On this clonotype: The junction differs from germline at one of its ends, possibly a read error. In nucleotides, the CDR3 is TGTGCCAGCTCACCACAATCGGGCGGGAGGACAGATGAGCTGTTCTTC. Residues: CASSPQSGGRTDELFF. The genes are TRBV18 and TRBJ2-1; 8 bases fit TRBD2. Germline loops: CDR1 KGHSH, CDR2 LQKENI. This CDR3 is 16 amino acids long.

This clonotype was counted at least ten times. The chain is built from TRBV15 and TRBJ2-1; 11 nucleotides agree with TRBD1. J lost 6 bases, V lost 3 bases, and 7 bases had no gene match. The germline gives CDR1 LNHNV, CDR2 YYDKDF (reference sequence). There are 16 residues in the CDR3. CDR3 sequence (DNA): TGTGCCACCAGCAGCGCCGGGACAGGGGGTCGCAATGAGCAGTTCTTC. Translated: CATSSAGTGGRNEQFF.

This clonotype has just a few counts. The V and J genes are TRBV2 and TRBJ2-1; 9 nucleotides agree with TRBD2. The CDR3 consists of 14 residues. Per germline, CDR1 SNHLY and CDR2 FYNNEI. V gave up 9 bases and J gave up 2 bases; unmatched junction bases: 5. CDR3 in DNA: TGTGCCAGTACCGGGACTAGCACCTACAATGAGCAGTTCTTC. Protein product: CASTGTSTYNEQFF.

This clonotype was recorded many times. This rearrangement joins TRBV30 to TRBJ2-1; 10 bases line up with TRBD1. The J segment lost 3 bases and the V segment lost 2 bases, leaving 4 bases of the junction unmatched. Germline V gives CDR1 GTSNPN, CDR2 SVGIG (reference sequence). This CDR3 is built from 15 residues. DNA of the CDR3: TGTGCCTGGAGTTCGGGACAGGGGAACTACAATGAGCAGTTCTTC. Its translation: CAWSSGQGNYNEQFF.

This clonotype was seen repeatedly, ten times or more. For the CDR3, the DNA is TGTGCCATCAGTGAGCATCCTGGTAACACCGGGGAGCTGTTTTTT. Protein product: CAISEHPGNTGELFF. The genes are TRBV10-3 and TRBJ2-2; D remains unclear. The germline V gene encodes CDR1 ENHRY and CDR2 SYGVKD. V was cut by 2 bases and J by 2 bases, with 9 bases left in between. CDR3 length equals 15 residues.

This clonotype is a singleton in its sample. A much larger clone differs by one base, so this may be a read error. This CDR3 is missing its conserved last phenylalanine or tryptophan, likely due to a read error. V is TRBV29-1 and J is TRBJ2-7; D gene uncertain. Germline values: CDR1 SQVTM, CDR2 ANQGSEA. Trimming shortened V by 3 bases and J by 7 bases, and 10 bases separated the two germline ends. This CDR3 comprises 11 residues. For the CDR3, the DNA is TGCAGCGTTGACATGAGCCGGGAGCAGTACTCC. Encoded protein: CSVDMSREQYS.